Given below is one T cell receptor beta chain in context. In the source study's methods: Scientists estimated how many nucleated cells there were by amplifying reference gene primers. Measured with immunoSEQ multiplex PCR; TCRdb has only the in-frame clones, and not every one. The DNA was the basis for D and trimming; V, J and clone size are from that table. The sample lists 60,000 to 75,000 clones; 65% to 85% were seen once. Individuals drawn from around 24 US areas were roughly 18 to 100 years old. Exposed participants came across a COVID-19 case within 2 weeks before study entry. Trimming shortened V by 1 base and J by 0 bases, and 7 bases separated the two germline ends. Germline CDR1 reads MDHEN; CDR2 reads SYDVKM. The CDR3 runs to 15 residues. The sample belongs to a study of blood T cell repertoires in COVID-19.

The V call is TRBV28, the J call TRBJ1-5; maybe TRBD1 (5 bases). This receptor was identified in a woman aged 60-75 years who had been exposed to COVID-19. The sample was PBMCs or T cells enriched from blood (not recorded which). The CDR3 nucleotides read TGTGCCAGCAGTTTATACAGGACTAGCAATCAGCCCCAGCATTTT. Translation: CASSLYRTSNQPQHF.